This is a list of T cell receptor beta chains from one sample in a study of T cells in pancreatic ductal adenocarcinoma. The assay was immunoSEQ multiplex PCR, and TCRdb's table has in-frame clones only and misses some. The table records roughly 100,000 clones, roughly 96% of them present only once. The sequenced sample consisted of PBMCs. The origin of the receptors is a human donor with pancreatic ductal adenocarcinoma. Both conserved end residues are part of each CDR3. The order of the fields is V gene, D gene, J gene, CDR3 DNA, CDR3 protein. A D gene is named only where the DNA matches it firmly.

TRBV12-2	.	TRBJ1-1	TGTGCAAGTCGCCCCCGTCCGGGGGACACTGAAGCTTTCTTT	CASRPRPGDTEAFF
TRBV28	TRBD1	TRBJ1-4	TGTGCCAGCAGTACCTTCCCGGGACAGGCTAATGAAAAACTGTTTTTT	CASSTFPGQANEKLFF
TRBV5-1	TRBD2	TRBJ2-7	TGCGCCAGCAGCTTGGCCCCAGGGACTAGCGGGAGATTGGAGCAGTACTTC	CASSLAPGTSGRLEQYF
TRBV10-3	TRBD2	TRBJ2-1	TGTGCCATCAGTGAGTCCCGAGCGGGATCTGGTGAGCAGTTCTTC	CAISESRAGSGEQFF
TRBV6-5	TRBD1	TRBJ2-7	TGTGCCAGCAGTCGACAGGGTCAGGAGCAGTACTTC	CASSRQGQEQYF
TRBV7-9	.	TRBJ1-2	TGTGCCAGCAGCTTTCTCCAGGGGAATGGCTACACCTTC	CASSFLQGNGYTF
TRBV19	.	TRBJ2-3	TGTGGCACAGGGATTGGCACAGATACGCAGTATTTT	CGTGIGTDTQYF
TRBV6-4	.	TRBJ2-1	TGTGCCAGCAGTGCGGTGGGAGGGGGGAATGAGCAGTTCTTC	CASSAVGGGNEQFF
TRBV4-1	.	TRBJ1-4	TGCGCCAGCAGCCGGAGTTTGGGACTGATTAATGAAAAACTGTTTTTT	CASSRSLGLINEKLFF
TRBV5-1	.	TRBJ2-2	TGCGCCAGCAGCTCGCTAGCGATAGGATCCAACACCGGGGAGCTGTTTTTT	CASSSLAIGSNTGELFF
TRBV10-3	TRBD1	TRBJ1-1	TGTGCCTCCAACAACAGGGGGGCGAACACTGAAGCTTTCTTT	CASNNRGANTEAFF
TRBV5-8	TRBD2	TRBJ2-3	TGTGCCAGCAGCTTGGCCTGGCGGGAGCAGAGAGATACGCAGTATTTT	CASSLAWREQRDTQYF
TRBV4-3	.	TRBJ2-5	TGCGCCAGCAGCCAGGCCGATGGAGGGCTCGAGACCCAGTACTTC	CASSQADGGLETQYF
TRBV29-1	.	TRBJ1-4	TGCAGCGCCGGGGGGTCTAATGAAAAACTGTTTTTT	CSAGGSNEKLFF
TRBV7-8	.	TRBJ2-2	TGTGCCAGCAGCTTTATTGGGGAGCTGTTTTTT	CASSFIGELFF
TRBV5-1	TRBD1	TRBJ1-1	TGCGCCAGCAGCTTTTCACGACAGGGGACTGAAGCTTTCTTT	CASSFSRQGTEAFF